The TCR beta chain described here comes from a study of T-cell memory formation after mild COVID-19. Study-level findings and limits: Clones contracting day 15 to 85 were balanced CD4/CD8; later expanders leaned CD4+. Cross-reactive memory appears to have joined, as suggested by some responding clones showing up in pre-infection memory. Those CD4+ clones that contracted were mainly in CM and EM (CD8+ ones in EMRA).

The germline CDR1 and CDR2 sequences are SGHRS and YFSETQ. The CDR3 is 14 residues long. V was shortened by 4 bases and J by 0 bases, with 10 bases between the two germline ends. This clonotype was found a few times. Its antigen is unknown. TCRdb recomputed calls from the 5' RACE reads with MiXCR, one row per CDR3 protein. The sample lists about 170,000 distinct CDR3 sequences, approximately 13% seen once, with approximately 3.4% in the top ten. Material for sequencing was PBMCs or a T cell subset sorted from them (not recorded which). V and J are TRBV5-1 and TRBJ2-5, with D possibly being TRBD1 (5 bases). This TCR was sampled from a man between 18 and 29 years old who had mild COVID-19 (a few samples of this study predate the infection). Cell type and time point are not known. CDR3 loop: CASSPSGYQETQYF. The DNA for the CDR3 is TGCGCCAGCAGCCCGTCAGGGTACCAAGAGACCCAGTACTTC.